This T cell receptor beta chain was recovered during a study of blood T cells in healthy people across ages. This clonotype has just a few counts. Its specificity is not known. V gave up 4 bases and J gave up 9 bases, with 13 bases separating them. The CDR3 covers 13 residues. Sample-barcoded 5' priming and a J-beta primer mix drove a second PCR of about 6 to 12 cycles. Each TCR beta cDNA got a 12-nucleotide random molecular identifier. MiXCR, run by TCRdb on the 5' RACE reads, gives a single entry per CDR3 protein. Found here are roughly 1,500,000 distinct CDR3 sequences, 30% to 35% of them singletons; the top ten hold approximately 11%. Study-wide points: Measured against age, TCR beta diversity per million T cells decreased in a roughly linear manner. Reliance upon unsorted PBMCs precluded definitive naive versus antigen-experienced comparison. Strongly correlated with naive T cell percentage was TCR beta diversity.

The source of this sequence is a woman in her twenties or thirties in good health. The gene calls are TRBV12-3 or TRBV12-4 and TRBJ1-5, with unresolved D. Sequenced sample: blood. CDR3 coding DNA: TGTGCCAGCAGTTCCCTAGTAATTATGCCCCAGCATTTT. Protein product: CASSSLVIMPQHF.